These T cell receptor beta chains were read from a single sample in a study of blood T cell repertoires in COVID-19. Data came from immunoSEQ multiplex PCR; TCRdb stores just in-frame clones and leaves some out. The table has roughly 250,000 clones, 88% seen once. The sample consisted of PBMCs or T cells enriched from blood (not recorded which). These TCRs come from a middle-aged woman with acute COVID-19. Both conserved end residues are part of each CDR3. The D gene is left open where the match is weak. Clone size is shown for a subset of rows, as once, few, many or a class of expanded clone.

TRBJ1-1 TRBD1 - TRBV4-1 14 TGCGCCAGCAGCCAGGACAGGGTGAACACTGAAGCTTTCTTT CASSQDRVNTEAFF
TRBJ1-4 - - TRBV4-1 15 TGCGCCAGCAGCCCAGCGGGGAGGACTAATGAAAAACTGTTTTTT CASSPAGRTNEKLFF
TRBJ1-6 TRBD1 - TRBV5-1 18 TGCGCCAGCAGCTTATGGTCCTTAGGACAGGGGGCGAATTCACCCCTCCACTTT CASSLWSLGQGANSPLHF
TRBJ1-1 - once TRBV11-2 17 TGTGCCAGCAGCTTTCTTACTGCGATCGTTCGGAACACTGAAGCTTTCTTT CASSFLTAIVRNTEAFF
TRBJ2-1 TRBD1 - TRBV5-6 15 TGTGCCAGCAGCTTGCCCGGACAGGGGGCAGATGAGCAGTTCTTC CASSLPGQGADEQFF
TRBJ1-5 TRBD1 - TRBV28 16 TGTGCCAGCAGTCCCCTCGGGACAGGGGACAATCAGCCCCAGCATTTT CASSPLGTGDNQPQHF
TRBJ2-1 - many TRBV28 11 TGTGCCAGCGGCCAACGGAGTTTGGGGTTCTTC CASGQRSLGFF
TRBJ2-3 TRBD2 - TRBV5-1 16 TGCGCCAGCAGCTGGGGCGGGAGGTACGAGACAGATACGCAGTATTTT CASSWGGRYETDTQYF
TRBJ2-3 - - TRBV7-2 13 TGTGCCAGCAGCCCTCCTCCCGGAGATACGCAGTATTTT CASSPPPGDTQYF
TRBJ2-1 - - TRBV27 17 TGTGCCAGCAGACCGAACTACGTCTCAAGCTCCTACAATGAGCAGTTCTTC CASRPNYVSSSYNEQFF
TRBJ1-1 TRBD1 - TRBV5-4 15 TGTGCCAGCAGCGGCAGGACAGGGGGTATGACTGAAGCTTTCTTT CASSGRTGGMTEAFF
TRBJ1-5 - - TRBV14 13 TGTGCCAGCAGCCAAGATGGAGATCAGCCCCAGCATTTT CASSQDGDQPQHF
TRBJ1-1 - - TRBV3-1/TRBV3-2 18 TGTGCCAGCAGCCCACGATTCATGGGGCGGATCATGAACACTGAAGCTTTCTTT CASSPRFMGRIMNTEAFF
TRBJ2-5 TRBD2 - TRBV9 15 TGTGCCAGCAGCGTACTAGCGGGGAACCAAGAGACCCAGTACTTC CASSVLAGNQETQYF
TRBJ2-7 TRBD1 - TRBV11-1 15 TGTGCCAGCAGACCCACGGGACAGGCTTACTACGAGCAGTACTTC CASRPTGQAYYEQYF
TRBJ1-6 TRBD1 - TRBV27 17 TGTGCCAGCAGTTTAGAAGGCTGGACAGGGAGAAATTCACCCCTCCACTTT CASSLEGWTGRNSPLHF
TRBJ2-3 TRBD2 - TRBV11-2 16 TGTGCCAGCAGCTCCCTAGCGGGGGGGAGCACAGATACGCAGTATTTT CASSSLAGGSTDTQYF
TRBJ2-1 TRBD2 - TRBV29-1 14 TGCAGCGTCGTTAGCGGGAGGGAGAACAATGAGCAGTTCTTC CSVVSGRENNEQFF
TRBJ1-4 TRBD1 - TRBV3-1/TRBV3-2 15 TGTGCCAGCAGCCAGAGGGGACAGGGAAGTGAAAAACTGTTTTTT CASSQRGQGSEKLFF
TRBJ1-6 TRBD1 - TRBV2 16 TGTGCCAGTAAAATCCTCCCGGGGACAGAGAATTCACCCCTCCACTTT CASKILPGTENSPLHF
TRBJ2-1 TRBD1 - TRBV9 21 TGTGCCAGCAGCGTATGGAAGGAAGGGACAGGGGGCTTAGGAGCGTACAATGAGCAGTTCTTC CASSVWKEGTGGLGAYNEQFF
TRBJ1-5 TRBD1 - TRBV19 14 TGTGCCAGTAGTAAAACAGGGGTAGCTCAGCCCCAGCATTTT CASSKTGVAQPQHF
TRBJ1-6 TRBD1 - TRBV5-5 16 TGTGCCAGCAGCTTTGGGACAGGGTTTGCAGGTTCACCCCTCCACTTT CASSFGTGFAGSPLHF
TRBJ2-1 TRBD2 - TRBV4-3 20 TGCGCCAGCAGCCTAAAGACTTTCTGGGGCGGGAGGGCCCGGGGCAATGAGCAGTTCTTC CASSLKTFWGGRARGNEQFF
TRBJ1-5 - - TRBV12-3/TRBV12-4 12 TGTGCCAGCAGTTTTTCGGTTGTGCCCCAGCATTTT CASSFSVVPQHF
TRBJ1-1 - - TRBV11-2 13 TGTGCCAGCAGCTTCGCAGGGAACACTGAAGCTTTCTTT CASSFAGNTEAFF
TRBJ2-5 - - TRBV2 14 TGTGCCAGCAGTGAAACAGGGCCCACGGAGACCCAGTACTTC CASSETGPTETQYF
TRBJ2-3 - once TRBV5-1 14 TGCGCCAGCAGCTTGGGGTCGCAGGTAGATACGCAGTATTTT CASSLGSQVDTQYF
TRBJ2-1 - - TRBV24-1 15 TGTGCCACCAGTGATAGGCAGCGCTACGACAATGAGCAGTTCTTC CATSDRQRYDNEQFF
TRBJ1-5 - once TRBV5-8 15 TGTGCCAGCAGCCCAGGGACACCCCAAGAACAGCCCCAGCATTTT CASSPGTPQEQPQHF
TRBJ1-2 - - TRBV6-2/TRBV6-3 13 TGTGCCAGCAGTAAGCAGGGGCTGGATGGCTACACCTTC CASSKQGLDGYTF
TRBJ2-5 TRBD2 - TRBV29-1 14 TGCAGCGTTGTCGCTGGCGGGAGGGGGGAGACCCAGTACTTC CSVVAGGRGETQYF
TRBJ2-1 TRBD2 - TRBV7-9 17 TGTGCCAGCAGCTTAAAAGCGGGACTAGGGAGGGGCAATGAGCAGTTCTTC CASSLKAGLGRGNEQFF
TRBJ2-1 - - TRBV19 17 TGTGCCAGTAGTATCGATGGGGAAGGGAGATCCTACAATGAGCAGTTCTTC CASSIDGEGRSYNEQFF
TRBJ1-2 - - TRBV6-4 13 TGTGCCAGCAGAAGCGGGATCGCCGGGGGCTACACCTTC CASRSGIAGGYTF
TRBJ1-5 - once TRBV11-2 12 TGTGCCAGCAGCTTAGCGTACGGGCCCCAGCATTTT CASSLAYGPQHF
TRBJ1-2 - - TRBV5-5 13 TGTGCCAGCAGCGGGGCCGGGACAAGCCCAGACACCTTC CASSGAGTSPDTF
TRBJ1-1 - few TRBV19 15 TGTGCCAGTATGGGTTTTGAGGGGGAGAACACTGAAGCTTTCTTT CASMGFEGENTEAFF
TRBJ2-1 TRBD2 - TRBV14 16 TGTGCCAGCAGCCCCAGGAATCTAGCGGGAGGGGTTGAGCAGTTCTTC CASSPRNLAGGVEQFF
TRBJ1-2 - - TRBV27 17 TGTGCCAGCAGAAGCACGGCCCTCCCCGCGGGTTTATATGGCTACACCTTC CASRSTALPAGLYGYTF
TRBJ1-5 - - TRBV10-3 16 TGTGCCATCAGTGAGTCGGGCGCTAATAGCAATCAGCCCCAGCATTTT CAISESGANSNQPQHF
TRBJ1-6 TRBD1 - TRBV19 16 TGTGCCAGTACCCAGGGACAGGGGAGATTATATTCACCCCTCCACTTT CASTQGQGRLYSPLHF
TRBJ2-7 TRBD2 few TRBV5-4 15 TGTGCCAGCAGCGTGGGACTAGGGGACTCCTACGAGCAGTACTTC CASSVGLGDSYEQYF
TRBJ1-6 - - TRBV9 14 TGTGCCAGCTCCACGGAGGGGCAGAATTCACCCCTCCACTTT CASSTEGQNSPLHF
TRBJ1-2 TRBD1 - TRBV27 14 TGTGCCAGCAGTGAAATGGACAGGGTTAATGGCTACACCTTC CASSEMDRVNGYTF
TRBJ1-3 - - TRBV7-9 12 TGTGCCAGCAGCCCCACTAGAAACACCATATATTTT CASSPTRNTIYF
TRBJ2-6 - - TRBV10-3 12 TGTGGGACAGCTTCTGGGGCCAACGTCCTGACTTTC CGTASGANVLTF
TRBJ1-2 - - TRBV27 13 TGTGCCAGCAGTTTTGGTAGCGCCTATGGCTACACCTTC CASSFGSAYGYTF
TRBJ1-4 - - TRBV7-9 13 TGTGCCAGCAGCTTAGAACTACATGAAAAACTGTTTTTT CASSLELHEKLFF
TRBJ1-1 - - TRBV28 14 TGTGCCAGCAGTTTCGACAGTCAGAACACTGAAGCTTTCTTT CASSFDSQNTEAFF
TRBJ1-2 TRBD1 - TRBV5-1 16 TGCGCCAGCAGCCCCGGGACAGGGGGCGCTAACTATGGCTACACCTTC CASSPGTGGANYGYTF